The sequence of this T cell receptor (beta chain) was determined in a study of T cell changes during pregnancy in multiple sclerosis. Germline V gene lookup returns CDR1 LNHDA and CDR2 SQIVND (reference sequence). The CDR3 sequence is 13 residues long. Trimming took 8 bases from V and 3 from J, leaving 11 bases between them. Clones were read by immunoSEQ multiplex PCR, and TCRdb kept only the in-frame ones, dropping some. Of some 25,000 clones in the sample, 88% were seen once. Here the sequenced sample was CD4+ T cells from peripheral blood mononuclear cells, taken in the first trimester of pregnancy. This chain connects TRBV19 to TRBJ1-5; tentative D call: TRBD1 (6 bases). The source is a female donor in good health, enrolled as a control in a pregnancy study. The CDR3 sequence is CASRRTDNQPQHF. CDR3 nucleotides: TGTGCCAGTCGCCGGACAGACAATCAGCCCCAGCATTTT.